The clone carrying this T cell receptor beta chain appeared a few times. The antigen is undetermined. The time point was: newly diagnosed GD, antithyroid drugs for less than 3 months. Construction of the TCR library relied on RNA isolated from PBMCs. The V gene's germline CDR1 is SGHRS and CDR2 YFSETQ. This CDR3 region has 12 residues. Between the trimmed V and J ends, which lost 0 bases and 5 bases, there was a span of 5 bases. For TCR beta, libraries came from iRepertoire HTBI primers and Arm-PCR of CDR3 regions. MiXCR, run by TCRdb on the multiplex PCR reads, gives a single entry per CDR3 protein. The sample carries 500,000 or so distinct CDR3 sequences, roughly 15% recorded once. The sample comes from a study of regulatory T cells in long-lasting Graves disease. Notes on the study in general: Favored usage of TRBV28, TRBJ1-2 and TRBJ2-5 was recorded in persistent disease. Persistent-disease Graves' patients showed less TCR diversity than new cases.

The sample also formed part of further work on T cells in Graves' hyperthyroidism and ophthalmopathy. That work adds: Reasons for excluding patients were uncontrolled infection, other autoimmune disease, pregnancy or lactation.

Here the sequenced sample was peripheral blood mononuclear cells (PBMCs), taken at new diagnosis, from a patient treated with antithyroid drugs. The rearrangement uses TRBV5-1 and TRBJ1-1; D not resolved. The receptor comes from a woman in her forties or fifties with Graves disease. CDR3 sequence (DNA): TGCGCCAGCAGCTTGGTCGAGACTGAAGCTTTCTTT. It codes for CASSLVETEAFF.